What follows are 26 T cell receptor beta chains derived from one specimen sequenced in a study of T cell repertoires in cytomegalovirus infection. A single record per CDR3 protein comes from TCRdb applying MiXCR to the reads. The repertoire holds some 130,000 distinct CDR3 sequences, almost 9% seen once, with about 9.5% in the top ten. The specimen sequenced was PBMCs. The receptors shown here come from a human donor in good health (CMV status not recorded). Some clones in this sample may be carry-over from other donors' samples.

This clonotype has more than one count but fewer than ten. J is TRBJ2-7 and V is TRBV12-3 or TRBV12-4, with D uncertain. V was shortened by 5 bases and J by 5 bases, with 10 bases between the two germline ends. The CDR3 consists of 12 residues. The CDR3 DNA is TGTGCCAGCAGTCTAAGCTACCACGAGCAGTACTTC. Amino acids: CASSLSYHEQYF.

This clonotype was found many times. The genes are TRBV4-1 and TRBJ2-2, with unresolved D. Germline-derived CDR1 and CDR2 are MGHRA and YSYEKL. Trimming cost V 6 bases and J 0 bases, with 8 bases left between them. The CDR3 runs to 14 residues. The CDR3 DNA is TGCGCCAGCAGTGTACAGACGAACACCGGGGAGCTGTTTTTT. It is translated as CASSVQTNTGELFF.

V and J are TRBV30 and TRBJ2-7, with D perhaps TRBD1 (6 bases). The CDR3 has 12 residues. V lost 1 base to trimming and J lost 2 bases, with 6 bases between them. Germline lookup yields CDR1 GTSNPN and CDR2 SVGIG (reference sequence). The DNA of the CDR3 is TGTGCCTGGAGTGGGGACACCTACGAGCAGTACTTC. Its protein is CAWSGDTYEQYF.

The V gene is TRBV19, the J gene TRBJ2-1; perhaps TRBD2 as D (6 bases). The CDR3 extends over 14 amino acids. Germline V CDR1 and CDR2: LNHDA, SQIVND (reference sequence). V was clipped by 2 bases and J by 4 bases, with 9 bases between them. The CDR3, as DNA: TGTGCCAGTAGTATAAGCGGGCTATACAATGAGCAGTTCTTC. As protein: CASSISGLYNEQFF.

Ten or more counts support this clonotype. The chain recombines TRBV29-1 with TRBJ2-5; 7 bases are a match to TRBD1. The CDR3 has 12 residues. Germline CDR1 reads SQVTM; CDR2 reads ANQGSEA. The trim removed 7 bases at V and 2 bases at J, leaving 4 bases unmatched. This chain's CDR3 is CSGGQVQETQYF. In DNA form, the CDR3 reads TGCAGCGGTGGACAGGTACAAGAGACCCAGTACTTC.

This clonotype has ten or more counts. The chain joins TRBV7-2 to TRBJ2-1, with 11 bases aligning to TRBD2. Per germline, CDR1 SGHTA and CDR2 FQGNSA. CDR3 length equals 16 residues. Trimming removed 1 base from V and 5 bases from J; junction bases left unmatched: 4. CDR3 loop: CASSLGASGRHNEQFF. CDR3 coding DNA: TGTGCCAGCAGCTTAGGAGCTAGCGGGAGGCACAATGAGCAGTTCTTC.

The chain joins TRBV6-8 to TRBJ2-5; TRBD2 agrees at 14 bases. This CDR3 is 14 amino acids long. The trim removed 6 bases at V and 4 bases at J, leaving 1 base unmatched. Germline CDR1 and CDR2: MNHGY and SAAAGT. For the CDR3, the DNA is TGTGCCAGCAGGGGACTAGCGGGAGTAGAGACCCAGTACTTC. This sequence encodes CASRGLAGVETQYF.

In this sample, this clonotype turned up many times. J is TRBJ2-3 and V is TRBV7-2; the match to TRBD2 covers 7 bases. The CDR3 extends over 17 amino acids. The V and J ends lost 1 base and 1 base, in that order; junction bases with no gene match: 8. Germline lookup yields CDR1 SGHTA and CDR2 FQGNSA. The CDR3 DNA reads as TGTGCCAGCAGCTTAGGGTCCACGGGACTACGCACAGATACGCAGTATTTT. Amino acids: CASSLGSTGLRTDTQYF.

This clonotype showed up many times. V and J are TRBV19 and TRBJ2-2, with TRBD1 identical over 9 bases. V lost 3 bases and J lost 6; bases outside the gene matches: 11. CDR3 length equals 17 residues. Germline V gives CDR1 LNHDA, CDR2 SQIVND (reference sequence). The chain's CDR3 is CASSILRGQGIAGELFF. Here the CDR3 DNA reads TGTGCCAGTAGTATTCTCCGAGGACAGGGGATCGCCGGGGAGCTGTTTTTT.

This clonotype was seen at least ten times. V usage is TRBV7-8 and J usage is TRBJ1-1, with D uncertain. The CDR3 contains 15 residues. Germline-derived CDR1 and CDR2 are SGHVS and FQNEAQ. Between the trimmed V and J ends, which lost 1 base and 0 bases, there was a span of 9 bases. This chain's CDR3 is CASSLGSPVNTEAFF. The CDR3 nucleotides read TGTGCCAGCAGCTTAGGATCCCCAGTGAACACTGAAGCTTTCTTT. Using reference TRBV7-8 and TRBJ1-1 for the parts outside the CDR3, the full variable domain is GAGVSQSPRYKVAKRGQDVALRCDPISGHVSLFWYQQALGQGPEFLTYFQNEAQLDKSGLPSDRFFAERPEGSVSTLKIQRTQQEDSAVYLCASSLGSPVNTEAFFGQGTRLTVV.

This clonotype occurred many times. The chain recombines TRBV6-5 with TRBJ1-1; weak D call: TRBD1 (5 bases). Between the trimmed V and J ends, which lost 0 bases and 6 bases, there was a span of 17 bases. The CDR3 totals 16 residues. CDR1 is MNHEY and CDR2 is SVGAGI in the germline V gene. Written as DNA, the CDR3 is TGTGCCAGCAGTTACTCGGGTTCAGGGTTGGTTTCTGAAGCTTTCTTT. Protein: CASSYSGSGLVSEAFF.

The V and J genes are TRBV20-1 and TRBJ1-1; 7 bases fit TRBD1. The V gene's germline CDR1 is DFQATT and CDR2 SNEGSKA (reference sequence). V trimming: 1 base; J trimming: 1 base; junction bases outside the gene matches: 9. The CDR3 extends over 16 amino acids. CDR3 amino acids: CSARAPGQISNTEAFF. In DNA form, the CDR3 reads TGCAGTGCTAGAGCCCCGGGACAGATCTCGAACACTGAAGCTTTCTTT.

There are many counts of this clonotype. The chain joins TRBV7-9 to TRBJ1-1; tentative D call: TRBD1 (6 bases). The CDR3 is made up of 14 amino acids. V was pared by 5 bases and J by 4 bases, with 14 bases between. Germline loops: CDR1 SEHNR, CDR2 FQNEAQ (reference sequence). The CDR3 DNA reads TGTGCCAGCAGCGGTGGGGGGCTTCCCACTGAAGCTTTCTTT. It encodes CASSGGGLPTEAFF.

This clonotype came up many times. This rearrangement joins TRBV28 to TRBJ1-2; possibly TRBD1 for D (6 bases). V dropped 7 bases and J dropped 10 bases, with 19 bases sitting between them. Germline loops: CDR1 MDHEN, CDR2 SYDVKM. The CDR3 is 13 residues long. CDR3 DNA: TGTGCCAGCAATCCACCGACAGGTGACGACTACACCTTC. Translated, it gives CASNPPTGDDYTF.

In its sample, this clonotype was seen many times. V is TRBV2 and J is TRBJ1-1, with no clear D. The V gene lost 5 bases and the J gene lost 6 bases, with 10 bases spanning the gap. The CDR3 has 12 residues. CDR1 and CDR2 (germline): SNHLY, FYNNEI. CDR3 residues: CASSITGAEAFF. As DNA, the CDR3 is TGTGCCAGCAGTATTACTGGGGCTGAAGCTTTCTTT.

This clonotype came up many times. The chain is built from TRBV5-1 and TRBJ1-2; 8 nucleotides align to TRBD1. The CDR3 is 13 amino acids. Germline V gives CDR1 SGHRS, CDR2 YFSETQ. Losses at the gene ends were 6 bases for V and 2 bases for J; bases not matched to a gene: 3. CDR3 amino acids: CASTGTGNYGYTF. The CDR3 DNA reads TGCGCCAGCACCGGGACAGGCAACTATGGCTACACCTTC.

This clonotype has ten or more counts. V is TRBV7-8 and J is TRBJ1-2; 7 bases match TRBD1. The junction had 10 bases not matched to a gene; V was cut back by 10 bases and J by 8 bases. CDR1 is SGHVS and CDR2 is FQNEAQ in the germline V gene. This CDR3 is built from 12 residues. CDR3 loop: CANGDSLIGYTF. The CDR3, as DNA: TGTGCCAACGGGGACAGTTTAATCGGCTACACCTTC.

At least ten counts were recorded for this clonotype. The V call is TRBV13, the J call TRBJ1-1; D may be TRBD1 (5 bases). This CDR3 is built from 13 residues. The ends were cut back, 5 bases at V and 5 bases at J, with 12 bases in the middle. The germline CDR1 and CDR2 sequences are PRHDT and FYEKMQ (reference sequence). Here the CDR3 reads CASSGWRGTEAFF. CDR3 in DNA: TGTGCCAGCAGCGGCTGGAGGGGTACTGAAGCTTTCTTT.

This clonotype was found a few times. V gene TRBV29-1 combines with J gene TRBJ1-1, with D perhaps matching TRBD1 (6 bases). Germline CDR1 SQVTM, CDR2 ANQGSEA. The V gene lost 4 bases and the J gene lost 5 bases, with 11 bases spanning the gap. This CDR3 has 12 amino acids. The CDR3 is CSVVEGVTEAFF. In DNA, the CDR3 is TGCAGCGTTGTAGAGGGGGTGACTGAAGCTTTCTTT.

In its sample, this clonotype was seen a few times. This chain links TRBV2 with TRBJ2-7; D call uncertain. Germline loops: CDR1 SNHLY, CDR2 FYNNEI. Trimming cost V 4 bases and J 1 base, with 2 bases left between them. The CDR3 has 11 residues. Here the CDR3 reads CASSVSYEQYF. CDR3 bases: TGTGCCAGCAGTGTTTCCTACGAGCAGTACTTC.

The V call is TRBV20-1, the J call TRBJ2-7, with a tentative D call TRBD1 (5 bases). This CDR3 is built from 13 residues. CDR1 is DFQATT, CDR2 SNEGSKA, per germline (reference sequence). Trimming took 5 bases from V and 2 from J, leaving 13 bases between them. The CDR3 loop is CSAGLTETYEQYF. CDR3 nucleotides: TGCAGTGCTGGGCTGACAGAAACCTACGAGCAGTACTTC.

This clonotype turned up a few times. The chain carries TRBV5-1 and TRBJ2-5; D might be TRBD2 (6 bases). V was clipped by 0 bases and J by 0 bases, with 12 bases between them. CDR3 size: 16 residues. CDR1 is SGHRS and CDR2 is YFSETQ in the germline V gene. CDR3 sequence (DNA): TGCGCCAGCAGCTTGGGGTTCCGCGGGGACCAAGAGACCCAGTACTTC. Its translation is CASSLGFRGDQETQYF.

This clonotype was observed at least ten times. The rearrangement links TRBV7-2 to TRBJ2-1; no reliable D call. The CDR3 covers 12 residues. Trimming took off 5 bases at V and 4 bases at J, with 6 bases between the two ends. CDR1 SGHTA and CDR2 FQGNSA come from the germline V gene. CDR3: CASSPRYNEQFF. CDR3 in DNA: TGTGCCAGCAGCCCGAGGTACAATGAGCAGTTCTTC.

Comment on this clonotype: This may come from a read error, since a much larger clone is one base off. V and J are TRBV7-2 and TRBJ2-5; D is unclear. The CDR3 covers 12 residues. Germline V lookup: CDR1 SGHTA, CDR2 FQGNSA. The CDR3 reads CASARAKDTQYF. The CDR3 bases are TGTGCCAGCGCACGGGCCAAAGATACCCAGTACTTC.

The sample holds many counts of this clonotype. This chain links TRBV27 with TRBJ1-5, with no clear D. The germline V and J ends were trimmed by 0 bases and 5 bases, with 8 bases remaining between them. The length of the CDR3 is 14 residues. The germline V gene has CDR1 MNHEY and CDR2 SMNVEV (reference sequence). CDR3 DNA sequence: TGTGCCAGCAGTTTATCTTACGGTGATCAGCCCCAGCATTTT. Amino acids: CASSLSYGDQPQHF.

This clonotype occurred many times. This sequence joins TRBV12-3 or TRBV12-4 and TRBJ2-7; possibly TRBD2 for D (6 bases). Trimming removed 6 bases from V and 13 bases from J, with 16 bases in between. This CDR3 is built from 11 residues. The CDR3 region has the DNA TGTGCCAGCAGACGCGGTGGGACTCTTTACTTC. Residues: CASRRGGTLYF.